A single sample gave rise to the 16 T cell receptor beta chains below, sequenced in a study of T cell responses to AZD1222 COVID-19 vaccine. Produced via immunoSEQ multiplex PCR; TCRdb's table is partial and in-frame only. This table has about 150,000 clones, approximately 86% appearing once. The sample consisted of peripheral blood, taken 28 days after the second AZD1222 dose. The receptors stem from an adult who received the AZD1222 COVID-19 vaccine.

V is TRBV11-2 and J is TRBJ1-1; 7 nucleotides agree with TRBD1. The germline V gene encodes CDR1 SGHAT and CDR2 FQNNGV. The length of the CDR3 is 15 residues. V gave up 0 bases and J gave up 8 bases; unmatched junction bases: 9. CDR3 region: CASSLDGQGVLEAFF. The CDR3, as DNA: TGTGCCAGCAGCTTAGATGGGCAGGGGGTTTTGGAAGCTTTCTTT.

J is TRBJ1-1 and V is TRBV27; D unclear. Trimming removed 5 bases from V and 4 bases from J, with 11 bases in between. From germline, CDR1 is MNHEY and CDR2 SMNVEV (reference sequence). The CDR3 is made up of 13 amino acids. Written as DNA, the CDR3 is TGTGCCAGCAGTGTGACTCCTGCCACTGAAGCTTTCTTT. Amino acid sequence: CASSVTPATEAFF.

The V call is TRBV28, the J call TRBJ1-2; maybe TRBD1 (5 bases). This CDR3 has 12 amino acids. V lost 0 bases, J lost 8 bases, and 7 bases lay in between. Germline values: CDR1 MDHEN, CDR2 SYDVKM. This chain's CDR3 is CASSLWGEGYTF. In DNA form, the CDR3 reads TGTGCCAGCAGTTTATGGGGGGAGGGCTACACCTTC.

This clone was observed once. The chain has TRBV28 and TRBJ2-5; 8 positions match TRBD2. The CDR3 totals 14 residues. Germline V CDR1 and CDR2: MDHEN, SYDVKM. Trimming at V came to 7 bases and at J to 7 bases, leaving 11 bases not matched to a gene. The CDR3 sequence: CASILPFREGTQYF. The CDR3 DNA sequence: TGTGCCAGCATCCTCCCATTTCGGGAGGGGACCCAGTACTTC.

This clone was detected once. This chain joins TRBV4-1 and TRBJ2-3, with D tentatively TRBD1 or TRBD2 (5 bases each). Per germline, CDR1 MGHRA and CDR2 YSYEKL. Trimming removed 3 bases at V and 3 bases at J, with 16 bases between. There are 16 residues in the CDR3. CDR3 residues: CASSHPQGRRTDTQYF. The CDR3 bases are TGCGCCAGCAGCCACCCCCAGGGAAGGAGGACAGATACGCAGTATTTT.

The J gene is TRBJ2-7, the V gene TRBV5-6, with 8 bases matching TRBD1. Per the germline V gene, CDR1 is SGHDT and CDR2 is YYEEEE. The CDR3 covers 14 residues. The J segment lost 9 bases and the V segment lost 2 bases, leaving 10 bases of the junction unmatched. CDR3 nucleotide sequence: TGTGCCAGCAGCTTTCCGGGACAGGCTAAAGGGCAGTACTTC. Translated: CASSFPGQAKGQYF.

The V gene is TRBV30, the J gene TRBJ2-1, with TRBD1 as a possible D gene (6 bases). Looked up from germline, CDR1 is GTSNPN and CDR2 is SVGIG (reference sequence). V lost 0 bases to trimming and J lost 12 bases, with 9 bases between them. This CDR3 is built from 11 residues. The CDR3 loop is CAWSVGGRQFF. The CDR3 DNA is TGTGCCTGGAGTGTAGGGGGAAGGCAGTTCTTC.

The chain employs TRBV3-1 (or the pseudogene TRBV3-2) and TRBJ2-3; no firm D call. The CDR3 covers 15 residues. Trimming cost V 0 bases and J 3 bases, with 10 bases left between them. CDR1 is LGHDT and CDR2 is YNNKEL in the germline V gene (reference sequence). The CDR3 spells CASSQDPVVTDTQYF. CDR3 DNA sequence: TGTGCCAGCAGCCAAGACCCAGTAGTTACAGATACGCAGTATTTT.

This chain joins TRBV19 and TRBJ1-5; no clear D gene. The CDR3 contains 15 residues. With 8 bases removed from V and 0 bases from J, the gap between germline ends came to 14 bases. Germline CDR1 and CDR2: LNHDA and SQIVND (reference sequence). The CDR3: CASRTTTHSNQPQHF. The DNA of the CDR3 is TGTGCCAGTCGGACGACGACGCATAGCAATCAGCCCCAGCATTTT.

This chain connects TRBV12-3 or TRBV12-4 to TRBJ1-1, with unresolved D. The CDR3 spans 13 residues. Between the trimmed V and J ends, which lost 1 base and 4 bases, there was a span of 7 bases. The CDR3 coding sequence is TGTGCCAGCAGTTTAGGCCTTAGCACTGAAGCTTTCTTT. It yields the protein CASSLGLSTEAFF.

This clone was counted a few times. This sequence joins TRBV9 and TRBJ2-1; 9 nucleotides match TRBD2. Germline CDR1 SGDLS, CDR2 YYNGEE. V lost 3 bases to trimming and J lost 4 bases; unmatched junction nucleotides: 20. The CDR3 contains 20 residues. The CDR3 DNA reads TGTGCCAGCAGCGAACCACGTGGGACAACTGGACTAGCGTCATACAATGAGCAGTTCTTC. Translating it yields CASSEPRGTTGLASYNEQFF.

This sequence joins TRBV10-3 and TRBJ1-1, with a tentative D call TRBD1 (6 bases). V was trimmed by 10 bases and J by 0 bases, leaving 15 bases between them. The germline V gene has CDR1 ENHRY and CDR2 SYGVKD. The CDR3 sequence is 14 residues long. The CDR3 DNA is TGTGCCACCCTCCCCCCAGGGGTGAACACTGAAGCTTTCTTT. Residues: CATLPPGVNTEAFF.

This CDR3 is CASSDRQSSNQPQHF. The CDR3 DNA follows: TGTGCCAGCAGTGATCGGCAGTCTAGCAATCAGCCCCAGCATTTT. The V and J genes are TRBV6-1 and TRBJ1-5; no definite D call. V was pared by 3 bases and J by 0 bases, with 9 bases between. CDR1 MNHNS and CDR2 SASEGT come from the germline V gene. The CDR3 loop spans 15 amino acids.

This clone was seen once. The V and J genes are TRBV2 and TRBJ1-5; D perhaps matches TRBD1 (6 bases). Germline CDR1 and CDR2: SNHLY and FYNNEI. The CDR3 has 13 residues. The V gene lost 7 bases and the J gene lost 2 bases, with 9 bases spanning the gap. DNA of the CDR3: TGTGCCAGCACCAGACAGGGCAATCAGCCCCAGCATTTT. It codes for CASTRQGNQPQHF.

This clone has a handful of counts. The rearrangement joins TRBV6-4 to TRBJ2-3; D gene unclear. Per germline, CDR1 MRHNA and CDR2 SNTAGT. Trimming shortened V by 0 bases and J by 2 bases, and 12 bases separated the two germline ends. The CDR3 has 16 residues. CDR3 loop: CASSDSRDSSTDTQYF. The CDR3 DNA sequence: TGTGCCAGCAGTGACTCGAGAGACTCTTCCACAGATACGCAGTATTTT.

The chain employs TRBV6-6 and TRBJ1-2, with TRBD1 matching 8 bases. Per the germline V gene, CDR1 is MNHNY and CDR2 is SVGAGI (reference sequence). V was clipped by 2 bases and J by 4 bases; unmatched bases: 3. The CDR3 consists of 14 residues. The CDR3, as DNA: TGTGCCAGCAGTTACGGGGGGACAGGCTATGGCTACACCTTC. This sequence encodes CASSYGGTGYGYTF.